This is a list of T cell receptor beta chains from one sample in a study of technical replicates of blood from a few donors. Clones were read by immunoSEQ multiplex PCR, and TCRdb kept only the in-frame ones, dropping some. The table has tens of thousands of clones, approximately 96% seen once. The sample taken for sequencing was T cells isolated from PBMCs. The receptors here all came from a human donor in good health. Both conserved end residues are trimmed from each CDR3. D genes are given only for firm matches.

d_call,v_call,cdr3_aa
.,TRBV6-6,ASSYDNRAF
.,TRBV14,ASSLMTVSSYNEQF
.,TRBV6-5,ASSRGHRNQPQH
TRBD2,TRBV6-5,ASSYTSGTDTQY
.,TRBV5-4,ASSNRDLNTEAF
.,TRBV5-4,ASSDAGSYEQY
TRBD2,TRBV7-6,ASSSIAGAANEQF
.,TRBV7-9,ASSLGSNTEAF
.,TRBV7-3,ASSLYSPGGAF
.,TRBV6-6,ASSYINGELF
TRBD2,TRBV13,ASSSSGRASVDTQY
TRBD2,TRBV4-2,ASSQERGLAVNEQF
.,TRBV14,ASSQSLNTEAF
.,TRBV5-6,ASSLGGPNTEAF
.,TRBV2,ASRSTGWNYEQY
TRBD2,TRBV4-3,ASSLWTSGGYEQY
TRBD1,TRBV4-1,ASSQGDRITEAF
.,TRBV21-1,ASPRCSGYYNEQF
TRBD1,TRBV5-1,ASSLGQGYTGELF
.,TRBV11-3,ASSTRRSSPGELF
.,TRBV2,ASGGGHEQF
.,TRBV29-1,RERYNEQF
.,TRBV7-9,ASSLSVSYEQY
.,TRBV5-1,ASSLRQNTGELF
.,TRBV20-1,SAARREQF
TRBD1,TRBV5-5,ASTMGQGNTEAF
.,TRBV18,ASSPYRAATGELF